The subject of this entry is one TCR beta chain. Its antigen remains unknown. The PCR ran on 60 Vbeta and 13 Jbeta primers. Libraries were prepared by immunoSEQ multiplex PCR; TCRdb keeps only in-frame clonotypes and omits some of them. Recorded here are 150,000 or so clones; the top ten clones represent 1% to 1.5%. These data originate in a study of cytomegalovirus exposure and HLA in healthy donors. V was shortened by 0 bases and J by 3 bases, with 14 bases between the two germline ends. Germline V lookup: CDR1 MGHRA, CDR2 YSYEKL. The CDR3 spans 16 residues. Study outcomes and limitations: Cytomegalovirus status was reportedly diagnosed by the classifier with high sensitivity and specificity. The study listed approximately 160 cytomegalovirus-associated TCR beta chains.

Sequencing was carried out using PBMCs. The rearrangement joins TRBV4-1 to TRBJ1-2; the D is unclear. The TCR originated in a woman aged 55-75 years in good health and CMV-seronegative. The CDR3 region has the DNA TGCGCCAGCAGCCAAGAGGGTACGAGGGTTGACTATGGCTACACCTTC. Its protein product is CASSQEGTRVDYGYTF.